This section outlines one T cell receptor (beta chain) sequence together with its context. All gene names here are mouse names. The read comes to an end 1 residue before the CDR3 does, leaving the germline J gene to fill in the end. Trimming took 5 bases from V and 1 from J, leaving 5 bases between them. The CDR3 extends over 12 amino acids. Per germline, CDR1 LGHDT and CDR2 YNNKQL (reference sequence). TCRdb's copy holds only in-frame clones and misses some; the assay was immunoSEQ multiplex PCR. Of 17,000 or so clones listed, roughly three quarters are singletons. These data belong to a study of tissue T cells after allogeneic stem cell transplantation.

The clonotype was recovered from a female BALB/c mouse in good health. MHC haplotype: H2-d. Sequencing used spleen. The V call is TRBV4, the J call TRBJ1-1; D is unresolved. The covered CDR3 bases are TGTGCCAGCAGCCACATAAACACAGAAGTCTTC. Amino acid sequence: CASSHINTEVF. The complete CDR3 sequence is CASSHINTEVFF.